This T cell receptor beta chain comes out of a study of early T cells in non-severe SARS-CoV-2 infection. About the study: The authors sequenced bulk RNA from unsorted whole blood, leaving chains unpaired.

Germline CDR1 MDHEN, CDR2 SYDVKM. The CDR3 runs to 19 residues. After removal of 6 bases from V and 3 bases from J, the junction contained 15 bases not matched to a gene. This clonotype was seen many times. In the library, individual cDNA molecules carried attached unique molecular identifiers. TCRdb processed the 5' RACE reads anew with MiXCR; each CDR3 protein has one entry. The sample shows some 56,000 distinct CDR3 sequences, about 15% of them seen only once. This TCR came from an adult who was a healthcare worker with PCR-confirmed SARS-CoV-2 infection or an uninfected control (not recorded which). The chain links TRBV28 to TRBJ2-2; 11 positions match TRBD2. This specimen was whole blood, taken at baseline. CDR3 sequence reads: CASSTARLRLAGYTGELFF. In DNA form, the CDR3 reads TGTGCCAGCAGCACAGCGAGACTCCGACTAGCGGGATACACCGGGGAGCTGTTTTTT.